This passage covers 19 T cell receptor beta chains from one sample sequenced in a study of blood T cell repertoires in COVID-19. The table came from immunoSEQ multiplex PCR; TCRdb's copy has only in-frame clones and leaves some out. The table lists under 300,000 clones, about four fifths of them singletons, with approximately 3.5% in the top ten. The sequenced sample consisted of peripheral blood. Receptor source: a woman aged 18-35 years with acute or convalescent COVID-19.

V is TRBV6-1 and J is TRBJ2-4, with 7 bases aligning to TRBD2. Trimming took 3 bases from V and 7 from J; bases not matched to a gene: 0. Looked up from germline, CDR1 is MNHNS and CDR2 is SASEGT. The CDR3 has 12 amino acids. DNA for the CDR3: TGTGCCAGCAGTGAGGGAGGGAACATTCAGTACTTC. Amino acids: CASSEGGNIQYF.

The chain has TRBV13 and TRBJ2-7; TRBD2 is a possible D gene (6 bases). Germline-derived CDR1 and CDR2 are PRHDT and FYEKMQ (reference sequence). The CDR3 is 16 residues long. Trimming cost V 4 bases and J 0 bases, with 16 bases left between them. DNA for the CDR3: TGTGCCAGCAGCTCTTCCGGAGGGCGCCGCTCCTACGAGCAGTACTTC. Its protein is CASSSSGGRRSYEQYF.

The gene calls are TRBV5-4 and TRBJ2-2, with 7 bases matching TRBD1. The CDR3 spans 16 residues. Germline CDR1 SGHNT, CDR2 YYREEE (reference sequence). The V gene end was trimmed by 4 bases and the J gene end by 0 bases; junction bases not matched to a gene: 6. The CDR3 nucleotides read TGTGCCAGCAGCATTGGACAGGATGCGAACACCGGGGAGCTGTTTTTT. It specifies CASSIGQDANTGELFF.

This clone is a singleton in its sample. The chain combines TRBV19 with TRBJ2-1; 7 nucleotides align to TRBD2. Germline lookup yields CDR1 LNHDA and CDR2 SQIVND (reference sequence). This CDR3 is 17 amino acids long. V lost 0 bases and J lost 5; bases outside the gene matches: 10. The CDR3 sequence: CASSIDLGLVPNNEQFF. The DNA of the CDR3 is TGTGCCAGTAGTATAGATCTTGGACTAGTCCCAAACAATGAGCAGTTCTTC.

The V gene is TRBV11-2, the J gene TRBJ1-3; the D gene is possibly TRBD1 (6 bases). The CDR3 covers 19 residues. V lost 0 bases and J lost 1, with 19 bases in between. Germline loops: CDR1 SGHAT, CDR2 FQNNGV. The CDR3 loop reads CASSLDPKETGTSGNTIYF. CDR3 coding DNA: TGTGCCAGCAGCTTAGATCCAAAAGAGACAGGAACGTCTGGAAACACCATATATTTT.

The J gene is TRBJ2-3, the V gene TRBV2, with 10 nucleotides matching TRBD2. The V gene end was trimmed by 5 bases and the J gene end by 4 bases; junction bases not matched to a gene: 3. CDR3 length: 14 amino acids. Germline CDR1 SNHLY, CDR2 FYNNEI. The CDR3 is CASSRTSGADTQYF. As DNA, the CDR3 is TGTGCCAGCAGTAGAACTAGCGGGGCAGATACGCAGTATTTT. Using reference TRBV2 and TRBJ2-3 for the parts outside the CDR3, the full variable domain is EPEVTQTPSHQVTQMGQEVILRCVPISNHLYFYWYRQILGQKVEFLVSFYNNEISEKSEIFDDQFSVERPDGSNFTLKIRSTKLEDSAMYFCASSRTSGADTQYFGPGTRLTVL.

The chain combines TRBV24-1 with TRBJ1-2; no definite D call. V lost 3 bases and J 5 bases, leaving 6 bases between the germline ends. Germline V lookup: CDR1 KGHDR, CDR2 SFDVKD. The CDR3 runs 12 residues. DNA of the CDR3: TGTGCCACCAGTGATGCGGGGTATGGCTACACCTTC. Translated: CATSDAGYGYTF.

The J gene is TRBJ2-5, the V gene TRBV6-2 or TRBV6-3, with a weak D call TRBD2 (6 bases). This CDR3 has 14 residues. The V end lost 3 bases, the J end lost 5 bases, and 13 bases lay between the germline ends. The germline CDR1 and CDR2 sequences are MNHEY and SVGEGT. The CDR3 spells CASSYLSSGETQYF. The CDR3 DNA follows: TGTGCCAGCAGTTATCTTTCCAGCGGGGAGACCCAGTACTTC.

This clone came up many times. The chain combines TRBV19 with TRBJ1-2, with D possibly being TRBD1 (6 bases). V gave up 3 bases and J gave up 2 bases, with 10 bases separating them. CDR3 length: 14 residues. In germline, CDR1 is LNHDA, CDR2 SQIVND (reference sequence). CDR3 sequence: CASSMYRVNYGYTF. The CDR3, as DNA: TGTGCCAGTAGTATGTACAGGGTAAACTATGGCTACACCTTC.

The chain joins TRBV27 to TRBJ2-7, with 7 bases that match TRBD2. Unmatched junction bases numbered 14, after V lost 6 bases and J lost 3 bases. The germline gives CDR1 MNHEY, CDR2 SMNVEV (reference sequence). The CDR3 runs 16 residues. In DNA form, the CDR3 reads TGTGCCAGCAGCCCCACCGTGGGGGGAGGGCACTACGAGCAGTACTTC. This sequence encodes CASSPTVGGGHYEQYF.

The chain is built from TRBV5-1 and TRBJ2-2, with TRBD1 matching over 10 bases. After removal of 6 bases from V and 3 bases from J, the junction contained 2 bases not matched to a gene. The CDR3 spans 14 residues. Germline CDR1 SGHRS, CDR2 YFSETQ. The CDR3 region is CASTGTGDTGELFF. DNA of the CDR3: TGCGCCAGCACCGGGACAGGGGACACCGGGGAGCTGTTTTTT.

The chain employs TRBV7-9 and TRBJ1-1, with TRBD1 matching 8 bases. Germline V gives CDR1 SEHNR, CDR2 FQNEAQ (reference sequence). The ends lost 1 base at V and 0 bases at J; junction bases unmatched: 10. The CDR3 is 18 amino acids. DNA of the CDR3: TGTGCCAGCAGCTTAGGGCGGGACAGGAAAGGGGTGAACACTGAAGCTTTCTTT. This sequence encodes CASSLGRDRKGVNTEAFF.

This clone has only one observation. V is TRBV11-2 and J is TRBJ2-2; 7 bases agree with TRBD1. CDR1 SGHAT and CDR2 FQNNGV come from the germline V gene. The ends lost 5 bases at V and 6 bases at J; junction bases unmatched: 18. There are 18 residues in the CDR3. In DNA, the CDR3 is TGTGCCAGCAGCCCCGCAGGGGGAGTCGAGGTTAACGCCGGGGAGCTGTTTTTT. Its translation is CASSPAGGVEVNAGELFF.

The V call is TRBV3-1 (or the pseudogene TRBV3-2), the J call TRBJ2-1; no clear D. There are 14 residues in the CDR3. The germline V gene encodes CDR1 LGHDT and CDR2 YNNKEL (reference sequence). V was trimmed by 3 bases and J by 1 base, leaving 7 bases between them. The CDR3 coding sequence is TGTGCCAGCAGCCAGACAAATTCCTACAATGAGCAGTTCTTC. Protein sequence: CASSQTNSYNEQFF.

V and J are TRBV30 and TRBJ2-5; D unresolved. Per germline, CDR1 GTSNPN and CDR2 SVGIG (reference sequence). This CDR3 contains 16 residues. Trimming left V 3 bases short and J 2 bases short, with 19 bases between. DNA for the CDR3: TGTGCCTGGAGACCCCCTAGTTTCTCGCTTCAAGAGACCCAGTACTTC. It translates to CAWRPPSFSLQETQYF.

The chain joins TRBV30 to TRBJ2-5; 7 nucleotides agree with TRBD1. The CDR3 covers 15 residues. Looked up from germline, CDR1 is GTSNPN and CDR2 is SVGIG (reference sequence). The V segment lost 2 bases and the J segment 4 bases; nucleotides outside the gene matches: 10. CDR3: CAWSFEGDSGETQYF. The CDR3 nucleotides are TGTGCCTGGAGTTTTGAGGGGGACAGCGGAGAGACCCAGTACTTC.

The chain has TRBV6-2 or TRBV6-3 and TRBJ1-1; D gene unclear. The CDR3 is 13 residues long. CDR1 is MNHEY and CDR2 is SVGEGT in the germline V gene. V was clipped by 5 bases and J by 3 bases, with 10 bases between them. This CDR3 is CASSPRAYTEAFF. The CDR3 region has the DNA TGTGCCAGCAGTCCCCGCGCTTACACTGAAGCTTTCTTT.

This clone was counted at least ten times. V gene TRBV12-3 or TRBV12-4 combines with J gene TRBJ2-2; possibly TRBD2 for D (5 bases). Trimming took 6 bases from V and 7 from J, leaving 9 bases between them. The CDR3 contains 12 residues. CDR3 sequence reads: CASRDWVGELFF. The DNA for the CDR3 is TGTGCCAGCAGGGACTGGGTCGGGGAGCTGTTTTTT.

The chain is built from TRBV9 and TRBJ2-3; D not resolved. The CDR3 length is 15 residues. Germline assignment: CDR1 SGDLS and CDR2 YYNGEE. Trimming cost V 2 bases and J 2 bases, with 12 bases left between them. In DNA form, the CDR3 reads TGTGCCAGCAGCGTGGTTGGCGGAGTCACAGATACGCAGTATTTT. Protein product: CASSVVGGVTDTQYF.